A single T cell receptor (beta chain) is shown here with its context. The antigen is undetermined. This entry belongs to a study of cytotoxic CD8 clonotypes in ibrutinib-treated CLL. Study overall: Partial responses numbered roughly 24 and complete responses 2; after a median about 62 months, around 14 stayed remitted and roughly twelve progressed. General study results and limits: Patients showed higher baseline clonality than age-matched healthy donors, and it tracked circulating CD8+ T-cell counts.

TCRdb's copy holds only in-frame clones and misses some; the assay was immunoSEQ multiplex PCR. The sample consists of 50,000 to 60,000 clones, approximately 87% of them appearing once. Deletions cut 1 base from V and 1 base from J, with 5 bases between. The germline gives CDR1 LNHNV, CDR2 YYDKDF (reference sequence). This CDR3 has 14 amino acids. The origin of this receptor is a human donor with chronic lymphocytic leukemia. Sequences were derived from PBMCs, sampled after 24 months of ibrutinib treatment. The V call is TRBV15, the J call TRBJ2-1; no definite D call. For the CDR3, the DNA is TGTGCCACCAGCAGAGGGGGTTCCTACAATGAGCAGTTCTTC. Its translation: CATSRGGSYNEQFF.